These 7 T cell receptor beta chains came from one sample sequenced in a study of beta chain features in type 1 diabetes. Sequenced material consisted of expressed TCRB transcripts (all of the isolated RNA was reverse transcribed). Sequencing was performed with immunoSEQ multiplex PCR; in TCRdb, only in-frame clones are kept and a portion is missing. The sample holds under 950,000 clones, 17% seen once. The sequencing input was naive CD4+ T cells from blood. The source of these receptors is a woman between 18 and 29 years old in good health.

The chain is built from TRBV5-4 and TRBJ2-7; no reliable D call. The CDR3 has 12 residues. The V end lost 1 base, the J end lost 5 bases, and 7 bases lay between the germline ends. Germline CDR1 SGHNT, CDR2 YYREEE (reference sequence). The DNA for the CDR3 is TGTGCCAGCAGCTTGAAGGGAAACGAGCAGTACTTC. It codes for CASSLKGNEQYF.

This clone appeared a few times. V usage is TRBV5-6 and J usage is TRBJ1-2; D gene uncertain. CDR3 length equals 13 residues. Per germline, CDR1 SGHDT and CDR2 YYEEEE. Trimming took off 0 bases at V and 8 bases at J, with 11 bases between the two ends. The chain's CDR3 is CASSLVSSGGYTF. Written as DNA, the CDR3 is TGTGCCAGCAGCTTGGTTTCATCGGGGGGCTACACCTTC. Combining the CDR3 with reference TRBV5-6 and TRBJ1-2 gives the whole variable domain DAGVTQSPTHLIKTRGQQVTLRCSPKSGHDTVSWYQQALGQGPQFIFQYYEEEERQRGNFPDRFSGHQFPNYSSELNVNALLLGDSALYLCASSLVSSGGYTFGSGTRLTVV.

The CDR3 DNA reads TGTGCCAGCACCCAAGGGGAAGCGGGAGGAGATACGCAGTATTTT. It codes for CASTQGEAGGDTQYF. The chain has TRBV7-9 and TRBJ2-3, with 9 nucleotides matching TRBD2. CDR1 is SEHNR and CDR2 is FQNEAQ in the germline V gene (reference sequence). CDR3 length equals 15 residues. J gave up 5 bases and V 7 bases, and 10 bases lay outside the gene matches.

The V call is TRBV11-1, the J call TRBJ2-1; 15 bases match TRBD2. The germline CDR1 and CDR2 sequences are SGHAT and FQDESV (reference sequence). The V and J ends lost 4 bases and 4 bases, in that order; junction bases with no gene match: 2. This CDR3 is built from 16 residues. CDR3 sequence: CASSSGTSGRYNEQFF. Here the CDR3 DNA reads TGTGCCAGCAGCTCCGGGACTAGCGGGAGGTACAATGAGCAGTTCTTC. Variable domain in full (rest from reference TRBV11-1 and TRBJ2-1): EAEVAQSPRYKITEKSQAVAFWCDPISGHATLYWYRQILGQGPELLVQFQDESVVDDSQLPKDRFSAERLKGVDSTLKIQPAELGDSAMYLCASSSGTSGRYNEQFFGPGTRLTVL.

The chain recombines TRBV7-9 with TRBJ1-5; unclear D gene. V lost 4 bases and J 10 bases, leaving 11 bases between the germline ends. This CDR3 has 12 amino acids. CDR1 and CDR2 (germline): SEHNR, FQNEAQ (reference sequence). As DNA, the CDR3 is TGTGCCAGCAGCTCGGGGTCACAACCCCAGCATTTT. Protein: CASSSGSQPQHF.

The chain employs TRBV7-2 and TRBJ2-3, with D possibly TRBD1 on 6 matching bases. This CDR3 is 18 amino acids long. Trimming removed 1 base at V and 0 bases at J, with 17 bases between. Germline V gene lookup returns CDR1 SGHTA and CDR2 FQGNSA. CDR3 in amino acids: CASSLVYLTGYSTDTQYF. CDR3 DNA: TGTGCCAGCAGCTTAGTTTACCTAACAGGGTATAGCACAGATACGCAGTATTTT.

This clone was seen a few times. The chain employs TRBV10-2 and TRBJ2-7; D not certain. V lost 7 bases, J lost 0 bases, and 10 bases lay in between. CDR1 is WSHSY, CDR2 SAAADI, per germline. The CDR3 extends over 13 amino acids. CDR3 in amino acids: CASKTQSSYEQYF. The CDR3, as DNA: TGCGCCAGCAAGACGCAGAGCTCCTACGAGCAGTACTTC.